The rows below give T cell receptor beta chains drawn from one sample of a study of Graves' ophthalmopathy and Graves' hyperthyroidism. TCRdb used MiXCR to reprocess the multiplex PCR reads, holding one entry per CDR3 protein. There are about 550,000 distinct CDR3 sequences in the sample; approximately 35% occur only once, and about 4.6% lies in the top ten. The sample was peripheral blood or thyroid tissue (not recorded which). Receptors originate from an adult man with Graves' hyperthyroidism. Both conserved end residues are part of each CDR3. D genes are given only for firm matches. Part of the rows lack a size; the others show once, few, many or a class for expanded clones.

j_call: TRBJ2-2; d_call: .; v_call: TRBV12-3/TRBV12-4; clone_size: .; cdr3_aa: CASTNGLRLPNTGELFF; cdr3_nt: TGTGCCAGCACCAACGGGCTTCGACTACCGAACACCGGGGAGCTGTTTTTT
j_call: TRBJ1-1; d_call: .; v_call: TRBV5-8; clone_size: many; cdr3_aa: CASSIFNRPTGRAFF; cdr3_nt: TGTGCCAGCAGCATCTTCAACAGGCCAACAGGGCGAGCTTTCTTT
j_call: TRBJ2-7; d_call: .; v_call: TRBV27; clone_size: few; cdr3_aa: CASSFGVDNEQYF; cdr3_nt: TGTGCCAGCAGTTTTGGGGTAGACAATGAGCAGTACTTC
j_call: TRBJ2-7; d_call: TRBD1; v_call: TRBV20-1; clone_size: many; cdr3_aa: CSAPHPGQNVHEQYF; cdr3_nt: TGCAGTGCACCTCACCCGGGACAGAACGTCCACGAGCAGTACTTC
j_call: TRBJ2-1; d_call: .; v_call: TRBV7-9; clone_size: .; cdr3_aa: CASSLVGGGNEQFF; cdr3_nt: TGTGCCAGCAGCTTAGTAGGAGGGGGCAATGAGCAGTTCTTC
j_call: TRBJ2-1; d_call: TRBD2; v_call: TRBV19; clone_size: .; cdr3_aa: CASTPGLANEQFF; cdr3_nt: TGTGCCAGTACCCCGGGACTAGCCAATGAGCAGTTCTTC
j_call: TRBJ1-2; d_call: .; v_call: TRBV9; clone_size: many; cdr3_aa: CASSVGGGWNYGYTF; cdr3_nt: TGTGCCAGCAGCGTAGGTGGGGGTTGGAACTATGGCTACACCTTC
j_call: TRBJ2-7; d_call: .; v_call: TRBV20-1; clone_size: .; cdr3_aa: CSARRLRTENYEQYF; cdr3_nt: TGCAGTGCTAGGCGCCTAAGGACCGAAAACTACGAGCAGTACTTC
j_call: TRBJ1-1; d_call: .; v_call: TRBV6-6; clone_size: .; cdr3_aa: CASSSLRAAEAFF; cdr3_nt: TGTGCCAGCAGTTCTCTTAGGGCGGCTGAAGCTTTCTTT
j_call: TRBJ1-1; d_call: .; v_call: TRBV10-3; clone_size: .; cdr3_aa: CASSDEMNTEAFF; cdr3_nt: TGTGCCAGCAGCGATGAAATGAACACTGAAGCTTTCTTT
j_call: TRBJ1-3; d_call: .; v_call: TRBV5-5; clone_size: .; cdr3_aa: CASSLWASGNTIYF; cdr3_nt: TGTGCCAGCAGCTTGTGGGCGTCTGGAAACACCATATATTTT
j_call: TRBJ2-7; d_call: TRBD1; v_call: TRBV29-1; clone_size: many; cdr3_aa: CSVPDRDGYEQYF; cdr3_nt: TGCAGCGTTCCGGACAGGGATGGCTACGAGCAGTACTTC
j_call: TRBJ1-1; d_call: .; v_call: TRBV13; clone_size: .; cdr3_aa: CASRDSVGPAEAFF; cdr3_nt: TGTGCCAGCAGGGACTCGGTGGGCCCGGCTGAAGCTTTCTTT
j_call: TRBJ1-2; d_call: .; v_call: TRBV4-2; clone_size: few; cdr3_aa: CASSQDQGRLRYGYTF; cdr3_nt: TGTGCCAGCAGCCAAGATCAGGGTCGGCTTCGCTATGGCTACACCTTC
j_call: TRBJ2-5; d_call: TRBD2; v_call: TRBV2; clone_size: .; cdr3_aa: CASTIGTSGGQETQYF; cdr3_nt: TGTGCCAGCACCATCGGGACTAGCGGGGGGCAAGAGACCCAGTACTTC
j_call: TRBJ1-5; d_call: TRBD1; v_call: TRBV28; clone_size: few; cdr3_aa: CASSVRQGDGNQPQHF; cdr3_nt: TGTGCCAGCAGTGTAAGACAGGGAGATGGCAATCAGCCCCAGCATTTT
j_call: TRBJ1-1; d_call: .; v_call: TRBV7-2; clone_size: once; cdr3_aa: CVSSLRTANTEAFF; cdr3_nt: TGTGTCAGCAGCTTGAGGACAGCGAACACTGAAGCTTTCTTT
j_call: TRBJ1-2; d_call: .; v_call: TRBV12-3/TRBV12-4; clone_size: many; cdr3_aa: CASSIVNYGYTF; cdr3_nt: TGTGCCAGCAGCATAGTAAACTATGGCTACACCTTC
j_call: TRBJ2-7; d_call: TRBD1; v_call: TRBV7-7; clone_size: .; cdr3_aa: CASGHTGQGGYEQYF; cdr3_nt: TGTGCTAGTGGTCACACGGGACAGGGGGGCTACGAGCAGTACTTC
j_call: TRBJ2-1; d_call: .; v_call: TRBV29-1; clone_size: .; cdr3_aa: CSVEDYERVGSEQFF; cdr3_nt: TGCAGCGTTGAAGATTACGAGAGGGTGGGTAGTGAGCAGTTCTTC
j_call: TRBJ1-2; d_call: .; v_call: TRBV5-1; clone_size: many; cdr3_aa: CASSLASGGRKDGYTF; cdr3_nt: TGCGCCAGCAGCTTGGCTTCTGGGGGGCGGAAGGATGGCTACACCTTC
j_call: TRBJ2-2; d_call: .; v_call: TRBV27; clone_size: .; cdr3_aa: CASWTRTNTGELFF; cdr3_nt: TGTGCCAGCTGGACCCGAACGAACACCGGGGAGCTGTTTTTT
j_call: TRBJ2-5; d_call: .; v_call: TRBV3-1; clone_size: few; cdr3_aa: CASSQGLGVKETQYF; cdr3_nt: TGTGCCAGCAGCCAAGGATTGGGCGTTAAAGAGACCCAGTACTTC
j_call: TRBJ1-4; d_call: TRBD1; v_call: TRBV10-3; clone_size: many; cdr3_aa: CAISEPGDRRFVF; cdr3_nt: TGTGCCATCAGTGAGCCGGGGGACAGAAGGTTTGTTTTT
j_call: TRBJ2-2; d_call: TRBD2; v_call: TRBV20-1; clone_size: many; cdr3_aa: CSARVLREGGTGELFF; cdr3_nt: TGCAGTGCTAGAGTTTTGAGGGAGGGCGGGACCGGGGAGCTGTTTTTT
j_call: TRBJ1-5; d_call: .; v_call: TRBV2; clone_size: .; cdr3_aa: CASSESPRDNQPQHF; cdr3_nt: TGTGCCAGCAGTGAGTCCCCCAGGGACAATCAGCCTCAGCATTTT
j_call: TRBJ2-3; d_call: .; v_call: TRBV12-3/TRBV12-4; clone_size: .; cdr3_aa: CASTPDGQDTQYF; cdr3_nt: TGTGCCAGCACCCCGGACGGACAGGATACGCAGTATTTT
j_call: TRBJ1-1; d_call: .; v_call: TRBV7-2; clone_size: many; cdr3_aa: CASSWGKNTEAFF; cdr3_nt: TGTGCCAGCAGCTGGGGAAAGAACACTGAAGCTTTCTTT
j_call: TRBJ1-4; d_call: TRBD1; v_call: TRBV7-2; clone_size: .; cdr3_aa: CASSRTGENNEKLFF; cdr3_nt: TGTGCCAGCAGTCGGACAGGGGAGAATAATGAAAAACTGTTTTTT
j_call: TRBJ2-1; d_call: TRBD1; v_call: TRBV2; clone_size: once; cdr3_aa: CATIKGQGYNEQFF; cdr3_nt: TGTGCCACTATTAAAGGACAGGGGTACAATGAGCAGTTCTTC
j_call: TRBJ1-2; d_call: .; v_call: TRBV6-1; clone_size: few; cdr3_aa: CASGGSGAGAYGYTF; cdr3_nt: TGTGCCAGCGGGGGATCAGGGGCGGGCGCTTATGGCTACACCTTC
j_call: TRBJ2-7; d_call: .; v_call: TRBV6-2/TRBV6-3; clone_size: .; cdr3_aa: CASSYLLADISSYEQYF; cdr3_nt: TGTGCCAGCAGTTATTTGTTAGCGGACATATCTTCCTACGAGCAGTACTTC
j_call: TRBJ1-6; d_call: TRBD1; v_call: TRBV6-5; clone_size: many; cdr3_aa: CASSYSLPGQGNSPLHF; cdr3_nt: TGTGCCAGCAGTTACTCGCTCCCGGGACAGGGGAATTCACCCCTCCACTTT
j_call: TRBJ1-1; d_call: TRBD1; v_call: TRBV5-1; clone_size: .; cdr3_aa: CASSLERQGDTEAFF; cdr3_nt: TGCGCCAGCAGCTTGGAGCGGCAGGGGGACACTGAAGCTTTCTTT
j_call: TRBJ2-2; d_call: .; v_call: TRBV7-4; clone_size: .; cdr3_aa: CASSLLAREQFF; cdr3_nt: TGTGCCAGCAGCCTACTAGCACGGGAGCAGTTTTTT
j_call: TRBJ2-1; d_call: .; v_call: TRBV15; clone_size: .; cdr3_aa: CATSKWDTDNEQFF; cdr3_nt: TGTGCCACCAGCAAGTGGGACACAGACAATGAGCAGTTCTTC
j_call: TRBJ1-6; d_call: TRBD1; v_call: TRBV7-8; clone_size: many; cdr3_aa: CASSLNTVNRGNSPLHF; cdr3_nt: TGTGCCAGCAGCTTAAATACGGTCAACAGGGGGAATTCACCCCTCCACTTT
j_call: TRBJ2-7; d_call: .; v_call: TRBV28; clone_size: .; cdr3_aa: CASEALRQESYEQYF; cdr3_nt: TGTGCCAGCGAGGCCCTTCGACAGGAATCCTACGAGCAGTACTTC
j_call: TRBJ1-5; d_call: .; v_call: TRBV20-1; clone_size: many; cdr3_aa: CSAGGTPSNQPQHF; cdr3_nt: TGCAGTGCTGGGGGGACACCTAGCAATCAGCCCCAGCATTTT
j_call: TRBJ1-2; d_call: .; v_call: TRBV12-3/TRBV12-4; clone_size: .; cdr3_aa: CASSLYGGTGNTF; cdr3_nt: TGTGCCAGCAGTTTATATGGAGGGACTGGAAACACCTTC
j_call: TRBJ1-2; d_call: .; v_call: TRBV12-3/TRBV12-4; clone_size: many; cdr3_aa: CASSPEDNHEDGYTF; cdr3_nt: TGTGCCAGCAGCCCCGAGGACAATCATGAGGATGGCTACACCTTC
j_call: TRBJ2-7; d_call: TRBD1; v_call: TRBV12-3/TRBV12-4; clone_size: .; cdr3_aa: CASSPRQGSQYF; cdr3_nt: TGTGCCAGCAGCCCCAGACAGGGGTCGCAGTACTTC
j_call: TRBJ1-1; d_call: .; v_call: TRBV10-3; clone_size: .; cdr3_aa: CAISDISGRGTEAFF; cdr3_nt: TGTGCCATCAGTGATATATCAGGGAGAGGGACTGAAGCTTTCTTT
j_call: TRBJ1-1; d_call: .; v_call: TRBV10-2; clone_size: many; cdr3_aa: CASRVTGQNTEAFF; cdr3_nt: TGCGCCAGCAGGGTAACAGGGCAGAACACTGAAGCTTTCTTT
j_call: TRBJ2-5; d_call: .; v_call: TRBV7-3; clone_size: few; cdr3_aa: CASSRGGTSQETQYF; cdr3_nt: TGTGCCAGCAGTCGTGGGGGAACTTCTCAAGAGACCCAGTACTTC
j_call: TRBJ2-1; d_call: .; v_call: TRBV12-3/TRBV12-4; clone_size: .; cdr3_aa: CASSPLLRAEQFF; cdr3_nt: TGTGCCAGCAGCCCCCTTCTGAGGGCCGAGCAGTTCTTC
j_call: TRBJ2-5; d_call: TRBD2; v_call: TRBV12-3/TRBV12-4; clone_size: .; cdr3_aa: CASRPGLAGGQETQYF; cdr3_nt: TGTGCCAGCAGGCCGGGACTAGCGGGGGGGCAAGAGACCCAGTACTTC
j_call: TRBJ1-4; d_call: .; v_call: TRBV6-5; clone_size: .; cdr3_aa: CASSEGWGATNEKLFF; cdr3_nt: TGTGCCAGCAGTGAAGGGTGGGGAGCAACTAATGAAAAACTGTTTTTT
j_call: TRBJ1-2; d_call: TRBD1; v_call: TRBV25-1; clone_size: .; cdr3_aa: CASSELEGTADGYTF; cdr3_nt: TGTGCCAGCAGTGAATTAGAGGGGACAGCGGATGGCTACACCTTC
j_call: TRBJ2-7; d_call: TRBD1; v_call: TRBV20-1; clone_size: many; cdr3_aa: CSARPGQRPYEQYF; cdr3_nt: TGCAGTGCTAGGCCGGGACAGCGTCCCTACGAGCAGTACTTC
j_call: TRBJ1-5; d_call: .; v_call: TRBV4-2; clone_size: many; cdr3_aa: CASSQEIGNNQPQHF; cdr3_nt: TGTGCCAGCAGCCAAGAGATAGGGAACAATCAGCCCCAGCATTTT
j_call: TRBJ1-1; d_call: TRBD1; v_call: TRBV5-1; clone_size: many; cdr3_aa: CASSLGQGARTEAFF; cdr3_nt: TGCGCCAGCAGCTTGGGGCAGGGGGCGCGGACTGAAGCTTTCTTT
j_call: TRBJ2-3; d_call: .; v_call: TRBV11-2; clone_size: few; cdr3_aa: CASSPRRTGDTQYF; cdr3_nt: TGTGCCAGCAGCCCCCGGCGAACCGGGGATACGCAGTATTTT